This T cell receptor beta chain was identified during a study of T cells in localized non-small cell lung cancer. Points from the study as a whole: Heterogeneity remains possible because sequencing was limited to only one tumor region. Tumor trailed uninvolved adjacent lung in T cell clonality, which peaked there. Increased T cell density in blood showed an association with longer overall survival.

TCRdb keeps only in-frame clones here, not all; method: immunoSEQ multiplex PCR. The sample holds about 33,000 clones, roughly nine tenths seen once. Details on this clone: Its matching antigen is unknown.

This CDR3 is built from 21 residues. The germline V gene encodes CDR1 SGDLS and CDR2 YYNGEE. After removal of 0 bases from V and 0 bases from J, the junction contained 12 bases not matched to a gene. The V gene is TRBV9, the J gene TRBJ2-3; TRBD2 matches 14 bases. The material sequenced was peripheral blood, taken before any cancer treatment. The clonotype originates from a man aged 40 to 70 with stage I lung adenocarcinoma. This CDR3 is CASSVGDPGTSGGTSTDTQYF. The CDR3 DNA is TGTGCCAGCAGCGTAGGGGACCCGGGGACTAGCGGGGGTACTAGCACAGATACGCAGTATTTT. The full variable domain, completed using reference TRBV9 and TRBJ2-3, is DSGVTQTPKHLITATGQRVTLRCSPRSGDLSVYWYQQSLDQGLQFLIQYYNGEERAKGNILERFSAQQFPDLHSELNLSSLELGDSALYFCASSVGDPGTSGGTSTDTQYFGPGTRLTVL.